The 4 T cell receptor beta chains below were found in one sample sequenced in a study of T cell responses to AZD1222 COVID-19 vaccine. Assay: immunoSEQ multiplex PCR; the TCRdb copy retains only in-frame clones and omits some. The table shows more than 80,000 clones, with approximately 85% occurring only once. The material sequenced was peripheral blood, taken on day 0 of AZD1222 vaccination. All receptors derive from an adult in good health.

This CDR3 reads CSVGTGSDEQFF. DNA for the CDR3: TGCAGCGTTGGGACAGGTTCCGATGAGCAGTTCTTC. This chain links TRBV29-1 with TRBJ2-1; the match to TRBD1 covers 7 bases. In germline, CDR1 is SQVTM, CDR2 ANQGSEA. After removal of 4 bases from V and 8 bases from J, the junction contained 5 bases not matched to a gene. This CDR3 spans 12 amino acids.

This clone appeared a few times. V is TRBV2 and J is TRBJ1-6; D gene uncertain. Germline V gene lookup returns CDR1 SNHLY and CDR2 FYNNEI. This CDR3 has 12 amino acids. V was clipped by 6 bases and J by 9 bases, with 9 bases between them. CDR3 DNA: TGTGCCAGCAGACGGGAAACTTCACCCCTCCACTTT. This translates into CASRRETSPLHF.

The chain uses TRBV6-4 and TRBJ2-1; 14 positions match TRBD2. Losses at the gene ends were 1 base for V and 6 bases for J; bases not matched to a gene: 2. The CDR3 is 16 amino acids. Germline V gene lookup returns CDR1 MRHNA and CDR2 SNTAGT. The CDR3 loop reads CASSDLGLAGVNEQFF. The CDR3 DNA follows: TGTGCCAGCAGTGACTTGGGACTAGCGGGAGTCAATGAGCAGTTCTTC.

V usage is TRBV27 and J usage is TRBJ1-2; D remains ambiguous. Germline V gene sequence: CDR1 MNHEY, CDR2 SMNVEV (reference sequence). The CDR3 consists of 13 residues. The V end was cut by 2 bases, the J end by 6 bases, with 10 bases between. CDR3 nucleotide sequence: TGTGCCAGCAGTTTACGTCGGAACGATGGCTACACCTTC. Translation gives CASSLRRNDGYTF.